Listed below are T cell receptor beta chains from one sample, sequenced in a study of human T cells and chemical hapten exposure. TCRdb itself ran the RACE reads through MiXCR, one entry per CDR3 protein. The table records about 70,000 distinct CDR3 sequences, roughly 11% of them present only once. The starting material was whole blood, obtained in connection with sensitization to the hapten diphenylcyclopropenone (DPC). These receptors were obtained from a woman aged 45-60 years with alopecia areata. Some clones in this sample may be carry-over from other donors' samples. Each CDR3 is given with its conserved first and last residue. The D gene is left open where the match is weak. Size values are once, few and many counts, or a class for expanded clones, and some rows have none.

cdr3_aa cdr3_nt clone_size v_call d_call j_call
CASSDRPLEAFF TGTGCCAGCAGTGACCGCCCCTTGGAAGCTTTCTTT few TRBV21-1 - TRBJ1-1
CASSEVHRSYSNQPQHF TGTGCCAGCAGTGAAGTTCACAGATCCTATAGCAATCAGCCCCAGCATTTT many TRBV6-1 - TRBJ1-5
CASSLPPGLAGGPYNEQFF TGTGCCAGCAGCTTACCCCCGGGACTAGCGGGGGGGCCTTACAATGAGCAGTTCTTC many TRBV11-2 TRBD2 TRBJ2-1
CASPSAGFNEKLFF TGTGCCAGCCCGTCGGCAGGGTTTAATGAAAAACTGTTTTTT - TRBV9 - TRBJ1-4
CASSTTSGGTNEQFF TGCGCCAGCAGCACAACTAGCGGGGGGACAAATGAGCAGTTCTTC - TRBV5-1 TRBD2 TRBJ2-1
CSASKGGLRDVYNEQFF TGCAGTGCTAGCAAGGGGGGCCTGCGGGATGTCTACAATGAGCAGTTCTTC few TRBV20-1 - TRBJ2-1
CSARQGGADTQYF TGCAGCGCCAGACAGGGAGGCGCAGATACGCAGTATTTT - TRBV29-1 - TRBJ2-3
CASSPTGARGYTF TGTGCCAGCAGCCCGACAGGGGCGCGTGGCTACACCTTC many TRBV12-3/TRBV12-4 TRBD1 TRBJ1-2
CSARDAAEPNTGELFF TGCAGTGCTAGAGATGCGGCGGAGCCGAACACCGGGGAGCTGTTTTTT many TRBV20-1 - TRBJ2-2
CASSPRQGLAGGRPYEQYF TGTGCCAGCAGCCCACGACAGGGGCTAGCGGGGGGGCGGCCCTACGAGCAGTACTTC many TRBV7-2 TRBD2 TRBJ2-7
CSARDRLGANTGELFF TGCAGTGCTAGGGACCGTTTGGGGGCGAACACCGGGGAGCTGTTTTTT few TRBV20-1 - TRBJ2-2
CSALWRDPLNEQFF TGCAGTGCTCTGTGGCGGGACCCCCTTAATGAGCAGTTCTTC many TRBV20-1 - TRBJ2-1
CASSYSGQHIQETQYF TGTGCCAGCAGTTACTCCGGACAACACATCCAAGAGACCCAGTACTTC many TRBV6-2/TRBV6-3 - TRBJ2-5
CSSSSGQETQYF TGCAGCTCTTCTAGCGGCCAAGAGACCCAGTACTTC - TRBV29-1 TRBD2 TRBJ2-5
CASTRGDQPQHF TGTGCCAGCACCAGGGGGGATCAGCCCCAGCATTTT many TRBV7-9 TRBD1 TRBJ1-5
CASSYTLAAQGEQYF TGTGCCAGCAGTTACACCCTAGCGGCCCAAGGAGAGCAGTACTTC - TRBV6-2/TRBV6-3 TRBD2 TRBJ2-7
CASRAGSGNTIYF TGTGCCAGCCGTGCTGGCTCTGGAAACACCATATATTTT many TRBV7-6 - TRBJ1-3
CASSGNPGVTGELFF TGTGCCAGCAGCGGAAACCCAGGGGTAACCGGGGAGCTGTTTTTT few TRBV9 - TRBJ2-2